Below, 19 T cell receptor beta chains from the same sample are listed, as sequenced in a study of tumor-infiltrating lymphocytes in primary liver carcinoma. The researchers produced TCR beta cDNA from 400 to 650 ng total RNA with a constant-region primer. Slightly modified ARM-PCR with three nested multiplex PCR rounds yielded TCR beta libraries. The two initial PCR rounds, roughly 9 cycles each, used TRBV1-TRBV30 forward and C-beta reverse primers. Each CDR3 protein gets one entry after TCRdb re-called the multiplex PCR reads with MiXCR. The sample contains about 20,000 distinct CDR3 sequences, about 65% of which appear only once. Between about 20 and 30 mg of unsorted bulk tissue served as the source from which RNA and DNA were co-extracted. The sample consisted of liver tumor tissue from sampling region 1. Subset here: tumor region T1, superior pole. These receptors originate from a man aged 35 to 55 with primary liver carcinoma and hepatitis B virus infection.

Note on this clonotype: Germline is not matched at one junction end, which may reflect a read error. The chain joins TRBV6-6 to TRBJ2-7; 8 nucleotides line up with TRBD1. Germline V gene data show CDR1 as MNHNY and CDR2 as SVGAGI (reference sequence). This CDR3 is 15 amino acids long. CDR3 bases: TGTGTCAGCAGTTACTCGCTGGACAGGGCCTACGAGGAGTACTTC. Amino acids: CVSSYSLDRAYEEYF.

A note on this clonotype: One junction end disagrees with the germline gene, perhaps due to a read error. The DNA for the CDR3 is TGTGCCAGCAGTTTACTCTCGGGACTAGCGGGAGAAACCTACGAGCGGTACTTC. This translates into CASSLLSGLAGETYERYF. The chain recombines TRBV28 with TRBJ2-7; TRBD2 matches at 14 bases. CDR1 and CDR2 from the germline V gene are MDHEN and SYDVKM. The CDR3 loop spans 18 amino acids.

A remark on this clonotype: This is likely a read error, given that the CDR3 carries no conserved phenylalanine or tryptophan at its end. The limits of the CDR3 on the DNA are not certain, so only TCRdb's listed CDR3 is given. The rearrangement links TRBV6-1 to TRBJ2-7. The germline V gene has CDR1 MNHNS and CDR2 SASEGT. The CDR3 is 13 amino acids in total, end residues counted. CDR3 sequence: CASSEPGWEELYL.

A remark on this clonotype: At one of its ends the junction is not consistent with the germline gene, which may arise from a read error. The CDR3 is CGSSLARLALGEKETQFF. The DNA of the CDR3 is TGTGGCAGCAGCTTAGCGAGGCTAGCCCTGGGAGAAAAAGAGACCCAGTTCTTC. The chain employs TRBV11-2 and TRBJ2-5; maybe TRBD2 (5 bases). The J call is in doubt because the DNA end fits TRBJ2-1 better. CDR1 is SGHAT, CDR2 FQNNGV, per germline. The CDR3 is 18 residues long.

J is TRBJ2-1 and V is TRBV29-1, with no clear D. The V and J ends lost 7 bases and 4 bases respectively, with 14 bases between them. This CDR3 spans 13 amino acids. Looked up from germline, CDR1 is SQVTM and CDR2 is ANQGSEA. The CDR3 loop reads CSGGRAAYNEQFF. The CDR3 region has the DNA TGCAGCGGAGGACGGGCCGCATACAATGAGCAGTTCTTC.

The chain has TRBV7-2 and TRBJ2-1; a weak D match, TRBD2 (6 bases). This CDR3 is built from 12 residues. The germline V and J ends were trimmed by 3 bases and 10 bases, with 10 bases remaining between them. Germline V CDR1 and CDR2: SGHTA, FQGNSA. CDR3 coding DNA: TGTGCCAGCAGCTTTCGGGAGTGGGAGCAGTTCTTC. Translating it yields CASSFREWEQFF. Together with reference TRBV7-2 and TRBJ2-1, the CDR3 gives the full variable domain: GAGVSQSPSNKVTEKGKDVELRCDPISGHTALYWYRQSLGQGLEFLIYFQGNSAPDKSGLPSDRFSAERTGGSVSTLTIQRTQQEDSAVYLCASSFREWEQFFGPGTRLTVL.

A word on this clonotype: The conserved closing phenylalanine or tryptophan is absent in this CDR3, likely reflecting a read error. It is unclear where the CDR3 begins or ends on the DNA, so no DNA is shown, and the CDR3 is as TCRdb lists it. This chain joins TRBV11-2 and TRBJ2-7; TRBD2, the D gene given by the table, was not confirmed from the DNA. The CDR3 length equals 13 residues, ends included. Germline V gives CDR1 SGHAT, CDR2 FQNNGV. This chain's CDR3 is CASSFGGAREQYL.

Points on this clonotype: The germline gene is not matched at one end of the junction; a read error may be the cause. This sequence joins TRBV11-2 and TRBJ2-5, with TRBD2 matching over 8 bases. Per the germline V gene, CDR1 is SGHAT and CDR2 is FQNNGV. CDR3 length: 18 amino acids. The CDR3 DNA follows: TGTGCCAGCAGTTTAGCGGGGCTAGCCCTGGGAAAAAAAGAGAGCCAGTACTTC. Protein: CASSLAGLALGKKESQYF.

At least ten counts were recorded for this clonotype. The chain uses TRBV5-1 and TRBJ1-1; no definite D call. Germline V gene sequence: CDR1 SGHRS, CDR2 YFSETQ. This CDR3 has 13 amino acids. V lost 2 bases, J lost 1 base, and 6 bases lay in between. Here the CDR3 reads CASSFWENTEAFF. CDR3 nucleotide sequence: TGCGCCAGCAGCTTTTGGGAGAACACTGAAGCTTTCTTT.

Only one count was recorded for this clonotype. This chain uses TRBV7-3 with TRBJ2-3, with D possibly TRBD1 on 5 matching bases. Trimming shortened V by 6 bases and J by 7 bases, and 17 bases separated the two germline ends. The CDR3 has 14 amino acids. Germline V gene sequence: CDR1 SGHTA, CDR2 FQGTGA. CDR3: CASRLNSQGNTQYF. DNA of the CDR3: TGTGCCAGCAGACTAAACAGCCAGGGTAATACGCAGTATTTT.

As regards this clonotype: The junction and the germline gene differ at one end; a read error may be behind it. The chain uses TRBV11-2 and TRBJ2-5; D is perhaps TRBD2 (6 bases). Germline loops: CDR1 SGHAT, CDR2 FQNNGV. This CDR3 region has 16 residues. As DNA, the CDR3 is TGTGCCAGCAGCTTAACAGCAGGGTGCTCGGGGGAAACCCAGAACTTC. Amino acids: CASSLTAGCSGETQNF.

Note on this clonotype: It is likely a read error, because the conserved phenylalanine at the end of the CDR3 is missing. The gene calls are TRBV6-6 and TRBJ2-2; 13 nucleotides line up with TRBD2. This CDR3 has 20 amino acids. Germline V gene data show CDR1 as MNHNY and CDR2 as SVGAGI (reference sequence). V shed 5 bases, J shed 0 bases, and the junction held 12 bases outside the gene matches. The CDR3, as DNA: TGTGCCAGCAGTCCGCTCGTGGGACTAGCGGGACCGACGAACACCGGGGAGCTGTTTTCT. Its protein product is CASSPLVGLAGPTNTGELFS.

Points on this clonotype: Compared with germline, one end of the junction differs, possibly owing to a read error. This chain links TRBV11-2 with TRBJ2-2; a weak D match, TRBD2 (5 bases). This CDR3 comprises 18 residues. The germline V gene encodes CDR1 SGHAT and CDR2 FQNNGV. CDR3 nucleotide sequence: TGTGCTAGCAGCTTGAGGGCAGGAACACCCACGAACGCCGGGGAGCTGTTTTTT. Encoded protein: CASSLRAGTPTNAGELFF.

The CDR3 DNA follows: TGTGCCAGCATGGCGGAAGGCAGTGTGCAGTACTTC. This encodes CASMAEGSVQYF. The chain employs TRBV12-3 or TRBV12-4 and TRBJ2-7; D uncertain. This CDR3 region has 12 residues. Trimming took 7 bases from V and 9 from J, leaving 16 bases between them.

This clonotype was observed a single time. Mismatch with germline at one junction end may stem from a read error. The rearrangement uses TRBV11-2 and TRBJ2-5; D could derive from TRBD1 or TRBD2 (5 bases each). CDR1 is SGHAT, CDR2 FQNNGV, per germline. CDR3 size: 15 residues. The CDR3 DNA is TGTGCCAGAAGCTTAGATCAGGGACCCCAAGAGACCCAGTACTTC. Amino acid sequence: CARSLDQGPQETQYF.

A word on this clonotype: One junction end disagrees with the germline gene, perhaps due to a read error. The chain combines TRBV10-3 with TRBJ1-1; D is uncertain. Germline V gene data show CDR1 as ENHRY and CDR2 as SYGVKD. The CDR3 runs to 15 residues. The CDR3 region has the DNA TGTGTCATCAGTGAGTCTCGGCATATGGACACTGAAGCTTTCTTT. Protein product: CVISESRHMDTEAFF.

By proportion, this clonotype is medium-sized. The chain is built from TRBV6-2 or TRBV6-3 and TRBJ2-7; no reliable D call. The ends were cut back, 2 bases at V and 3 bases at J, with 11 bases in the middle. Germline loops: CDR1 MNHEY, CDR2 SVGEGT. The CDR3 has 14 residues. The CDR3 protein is CASSYGQHSYEQYF. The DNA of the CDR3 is TGTGCCAGCAGTTACGGGCAGCACAGCTACGAGCAGTACTTC.

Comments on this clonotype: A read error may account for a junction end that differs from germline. CDR3 coding DNA: TGTGCCAGCAGCTGGTACGTTGGGAGTCCATATACGCACTATTTT. Its protein is CASSWYVGSPYTHYF. The chain joins TRBV11-2 to TRBJ2-3, with a possible D match to TRBD2 (5 bases). In germline, CDR1 is SGHAT, CDR2 FQNNGV. There are 15 residues in the CDR3. Using reference TRBV11-2 and TRBJ2-3 for the parts outside the CDR3, the full variable domain is EAGVAQSPRYKIIEKRQSVAFWCNPISGHATLYWYQQILGQGPKLLIQFQNNGVVDDSQLPKDRFSAERLKGVDSTLKIQPAKLEDSAVYLCASSWYVGSPYTHYFGPGTRLTVL.

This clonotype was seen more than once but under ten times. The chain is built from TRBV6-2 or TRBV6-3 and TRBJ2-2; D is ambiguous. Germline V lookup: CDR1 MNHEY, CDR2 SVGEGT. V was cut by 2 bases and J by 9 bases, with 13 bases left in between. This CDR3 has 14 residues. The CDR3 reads CASSYTVNTRELFF. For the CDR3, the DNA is TGTGCCAGCAGTTACACAGTTAATACCCGGGAGCTGTTTTTT.